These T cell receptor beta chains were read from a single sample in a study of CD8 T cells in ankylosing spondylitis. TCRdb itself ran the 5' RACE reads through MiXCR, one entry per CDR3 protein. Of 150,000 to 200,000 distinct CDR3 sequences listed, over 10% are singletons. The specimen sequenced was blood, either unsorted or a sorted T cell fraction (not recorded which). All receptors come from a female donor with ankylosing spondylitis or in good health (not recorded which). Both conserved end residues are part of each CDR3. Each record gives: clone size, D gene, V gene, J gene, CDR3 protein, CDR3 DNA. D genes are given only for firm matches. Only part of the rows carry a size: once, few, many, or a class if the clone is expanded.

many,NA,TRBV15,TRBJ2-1,CATSRDLSTSYNEQFF,TGTGCCACCAGCAGAGATCTCAGTACCTCCTACAATGAGCAGTTCTTC
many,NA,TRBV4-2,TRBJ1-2,CASSQDHSGSYGYTF,TGTGCCAGCAGCCAAGATCACAGCGGCAGCTATGGCTACACCTTC
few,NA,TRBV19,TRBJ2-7,CASAPPGQFIEQYF,TGTGCCAGCGCCCCTCCGGGACAATTTATCGAGCAGTACTTC
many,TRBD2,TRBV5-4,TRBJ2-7,CASSLELAGDEQYF,TGCGCCAGCAGCTTGGAGCTAGCGGGAGACGAGCAGTACTTC
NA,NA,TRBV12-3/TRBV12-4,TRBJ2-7,CASSFSQRTYEQYF,TGTGCCAGCAGTTTCTCACAGAGGACCTACGAGCAGTACTTC
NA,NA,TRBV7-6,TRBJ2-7,CASSPLTATYEQYF,TGTGCCAGCAGCCCCTTGACAGCCACCTACGAGCAGTACTTC
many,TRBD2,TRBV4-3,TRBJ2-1,CASSQVFAGGAPKALNEQFF,TGCGCCAGCAGCCAAGTGTTTGCGGGAGGTGCCCCCAAGGCCCTCAATGAGCAGTTCTTC
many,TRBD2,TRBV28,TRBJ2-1,CASSSPASGPLNEQFF,TGTGCCAGCAGTTCCCCGGCTAGCGGTCCCCTCAATGAGCAGTTCTTC
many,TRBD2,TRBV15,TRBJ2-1,CATSRKSLLAGGNNEQFF,TGTGCCACCAGCAGAAAGAGTCTACTAGCGGGAGGGAACAATGAGCAGTTCTTC
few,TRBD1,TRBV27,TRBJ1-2,CASSAGGGNYGYTF,TGTGCCAGCAGTGCAGGGGGTGGGAACTATGGCTACACCTTC
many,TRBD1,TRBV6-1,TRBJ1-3,CASQPTGASGNTIYF,TGTGCCAGCCAACCAACAGGGGCCTCTGGAAACACCATATATTTT
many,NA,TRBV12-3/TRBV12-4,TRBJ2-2,CASSPGFGGGGELFF,TGTGCCAGCAGTCCAGGGTTCGGGGGAGGCGGGGAGCTGTTTTTT
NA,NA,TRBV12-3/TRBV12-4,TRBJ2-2,CASSPLGYGDTGELFF,TGTGCCAGCAGCCCGCTAGGGTATGGCGACACCGGGGAGCTGTTTTTT
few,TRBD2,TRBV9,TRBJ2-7,CASSPGLAVHEQYF,TGTGCCAGCAGCCCCGGACTAGCGGTCCACGAGCAGTACTTC
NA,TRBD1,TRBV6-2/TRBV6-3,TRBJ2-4,CASRPRRTGVNIQCF,TGTGCCAGCAGGCCGCGGAGGACAGGGGTAAACATTCAGTGCTTC
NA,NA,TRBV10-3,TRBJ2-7,CAISGQTQAYEQYF,TGTGCCATCAGTGGACAAACCCAGGCCTACGAGCAGTACTTC
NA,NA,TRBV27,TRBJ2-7,CASSFRWGETYEQYF,TGTGCCAGCAGTTTTAGGTGGGGGGAGACCTACGAGCAGTACTTC
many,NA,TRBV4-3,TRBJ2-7,CASSQGPSFGEQYF,TGCGCCAGCAGCCAAGGTCCCTCTTTCGGCGAGCAGTACTTC
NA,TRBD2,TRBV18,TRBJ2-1,CASSLQLSGSNNEQFF,TGTGCCAGCTCACTCCAACTTAGCGGGAGCAACAATGAGCAGTTCTTC
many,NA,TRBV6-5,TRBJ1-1,CASSYLKTMNTEAFF,TGTGCCAGCAGTTATCTCAAGACGATGAACACTGAAGCTTTCTTT
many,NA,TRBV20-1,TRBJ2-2,CSARPSSSNTGELFF,TGCAGTGCTAGACCTTCTAGCAGTAACACCGGGGAGCTGTTTTTT
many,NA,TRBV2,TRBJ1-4,CASSEREPAEKLFF,TGTGCCAGCAGTGAGAGGGAACCGGCTGAAAAACTGTTTTTT
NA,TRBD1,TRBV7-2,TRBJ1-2,CASRAGTGSFGYTF,TGTGCCAGCCGGGCCGGGACAGGGTCTTTTGGCTACACCTTC
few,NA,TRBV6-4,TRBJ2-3,CASSEGGRADTQYF,TGTGCCAGCAGTGAAGGTGGGAGAGCAGATACGCAGTATTTT
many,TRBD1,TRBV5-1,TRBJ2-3,CASSFTGGRNTDTQYF,TGCGCCAGCAGCTTTACAGGGGGCAGGAACACAGATACGCAGTATTTT
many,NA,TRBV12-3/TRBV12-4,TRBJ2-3,CASSSADTQYF,TGTGCCAGCAGTTCCGCAGATACGCAGTATTTT
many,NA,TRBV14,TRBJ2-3,CASSMAGAGDTQYF,TGTGCCAGCAGCATGGCGGGGGCGGGAGATACGCAGTATTTT
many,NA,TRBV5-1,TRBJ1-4,CASSLGDVGEKLFF,TGCGCCAGCAGCTTGGGGGACGTCGGTGAAAAACTGTTTTTT
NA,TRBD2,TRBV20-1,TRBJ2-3,CSARAEREVGDTQYF,TGCAGTGCTAGAGCGGAGCGGGAGGTTGGAGATACGCAGTATTTT
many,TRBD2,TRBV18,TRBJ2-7,CASSPDGGEAYEQYF,TGTGCCAGCTCACCAGACGGGGGGGAGGCCTACGAGCAGTACTTC
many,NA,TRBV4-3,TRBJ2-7,CASSKNQIPGAEQYF,TGCGCCAGCAGCAAGAACCAGATTCCGGGGGCCGAGCAGTACTTC
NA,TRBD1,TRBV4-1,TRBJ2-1,CASSQVTGGLDNEQFF,TGCGCCAGCAGCCAAGTTACAGGGGGCCTGGACAATGAGCAGTTCTTC
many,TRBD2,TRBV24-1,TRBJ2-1,CATHGGGGPWGFNEQFF,TGTGCCACCCATGGAGGCGGGGGGCCGTGGGGCTTCAATGAGCAGTTCTTC
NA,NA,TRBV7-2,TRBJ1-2,CASSPQWGGYGYTF,TGTGCCAGCAGCCCGCAGTGGGGCGGGTATGGCTACACCTTC
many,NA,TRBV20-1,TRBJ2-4,CSARDLENIQYF,TGCAGTGCTAGAGATCTCGAAAACATTCAGTACTTC
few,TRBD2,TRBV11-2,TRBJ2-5,CASSSGGVAGGFYRRETQYF,TGTGCCAGCAGCTCCGGGGGGGTAGCGGGAGGTTTCTATCGCCGAGAGACCCAGTACTTC
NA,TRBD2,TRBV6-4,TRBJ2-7,CASSDSPTSGEQYF,TGTGCCAGCAGTGACTCTCCGACTAGCGGCGAGCAGTACTTC
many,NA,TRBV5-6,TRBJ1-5,CASSSRLQGDGQPQHF,TGTGCCAGCAGCTCGCGATTACAGGGAGATGGTCAGCCCCAGCATTTT
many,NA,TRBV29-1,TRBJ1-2,CSVGLGGHYGYTF,TGCAGCGTTGGATTAGGCGGACACTATGGCTACACCTTC
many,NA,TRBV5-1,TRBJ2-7,CASSPGVQYEQYF,TGCGCCAGCAGCCCCGGAGTTCAGTACGAGCAGTACTTC
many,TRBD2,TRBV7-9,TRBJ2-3,CASSSRSGTSGRASTDTQYF,TGTGCCAGCAGCTCCCGTTCCGGGACTAGCGGGAGGGCGAGCACAGATACGCAGTATTTT
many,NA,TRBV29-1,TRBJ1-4,CSVDGGTREKLFF,TGCAGCGTTGATGGGGGTACGCGGGAAAAACTGTTTTTT
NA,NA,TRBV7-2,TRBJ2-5,CASSHQRGQETQYF,TGTGCCAGCAGCCATCAAAGGGGCCAAGAGACCCAGTACTTC
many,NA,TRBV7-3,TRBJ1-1,CASSLMGGEGTEAFF,TGTGCCAGCAGCTTAATGGGGGGCGAGGGCACTGAAGCTTTCTTT
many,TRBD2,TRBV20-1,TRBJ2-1,CSARGGGSEPYNEQFF,TGCAGTGCTAGAGGGGGGGGTAGCGAACCCTACAATGAGCAGTTCTTC
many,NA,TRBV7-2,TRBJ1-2,CASSPSQGVHYGYTF,TGTGCCAGCAGCCCAAGCCAGGGAGTTCATTATGGCTACACCTTC
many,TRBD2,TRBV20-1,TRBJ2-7,CSAPRVSGTYEQYF,TGCAGTGCTCCGAGGGTTAGCGGGACATACGAGCAGTACTTC
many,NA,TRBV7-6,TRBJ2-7,CASSLFRLGDGEQYF,TGTGCCAGCAGCCTGTTCCGCCTGGGAGACGGCGAGCAGTACTTC
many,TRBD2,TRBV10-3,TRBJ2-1,CAHSAGEEANEQFF,TGTGCCCACTCAGCGGGAGAGGAGGCAAATGAGCAGTTCTTC
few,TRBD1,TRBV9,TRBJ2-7,CASSAGQGAREQYF,TGTGCCAGCAGCGCGGGACAGGGGGCAAGAGAGCAGTACTTC
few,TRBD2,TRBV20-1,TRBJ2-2,CSARDPLAGETGELFF,TGCAGTGCTAGAGATCCCCTAGCGGGAGAGACCGGGGAGCTGTTTTTT
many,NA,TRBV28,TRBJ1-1,CASSPNLWNTEAFF,TGTGCCAGCAGTCCTAACCTCTGGAACACTGAAGCTTTCTTT
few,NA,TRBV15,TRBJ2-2,CATSRVSFDTGELFF,TGTGCCACCAGCAGGGTCAGTTTCGACACCGGGGAGCTGTTTTTT
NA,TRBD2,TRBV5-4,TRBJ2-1,CASSSSIGPGLAGEWQFF,TGTGCCAGCAGTTCAAGTATCGGGCCGGGACTAGCGGGAGAATGGCAGTTCTTC
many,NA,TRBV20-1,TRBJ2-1,CSASGSSYNEQFF,TGCAGTGCTAGCGGGAGCTCCTACAATGAGCAGTTCTTC
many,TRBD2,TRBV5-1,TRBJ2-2,CASSDSGLAVQTGELFF,TGCGCCAGCAGCGACTCGGGACTAGCGGTTCAGACCGGGGAGCTGTTTTTT